The 31 T cell receptor beta chains below were found in one sample sequenced in a study of shared clonotypes between healthy human individuals (dated by TCRdb to 2020 to 2021). Library preparation used the immunoSEQ multiplex PCR assay. TCRdb took over this immuneACCESS table, retaining in-frame rearrangements with V and J assigned. Such tables are incomplete; in checked studies, under half of the missing clones stem from an unresolved V gene, and the remainder is unexplained. Here the sample has about half a million clones; 81% occur a single time. The ten largest clones take up approximately 12% of the sample. Sequenced input: PBMCs. These receptors were obtained from a woman aged 35 to 49 in good health. Some clones in this sample may be carry-over from other donors' samples.

The chain couples TRBV28 to TRBJ1-4; D ambiguous. Trimming took off 3 bases at V and 1 base at J, with 12 bases between the two ends. Germline CDR1 and CDR2: MDHEN and SYDVKM. The CDR3 extends over 16 amino acids. The CDR3 DNA sequence: TGTGCCAGCAGTTTTGCCTCCGGATTAACTAATGAAAAACTGTTTTTT. This encodes CASSFASGLTNEKLFF.

Comment on this clone: A far larger clone lies a single base away; this is likely a read error. V gene TRBV7-9 combines with J gene TRBJ1-5, with TRBD1 matching 7 bases. Germline loops: CDR1 SEHNR, CDR2 FQNEAQ (reference sequence). The ends lost 9 bases at V and 9 bases at J; junction bases unmatched: 14. The CDR3 runs to 14 residues. The CDR3 reads CARADRERGGPQHF. The DNA of the CDR3 is TGTGCCAGAGCCGACAGGGAGCGTGGGGGGCCCCAGCATTTT.

This clone has only one observation. V usage is TRBV5-1 and J usage is TRBJ2-5; the match to TRBD2 covers 12 bases. CDR1 is SGHRS and CDR2 is YFSETQ in the germline V gene. This CDR3 is built from 15 residues. The ends lost 4 bases at V and 5 bases at J; junction bases unmatched: 6. The chain's CDR3 is CASSERTSGIETQYF. The CDR3, as DNA: TGCGCCAGCAGCGAAAGGACTAGCGGGATCGAGACCCAGTACTTC.

The rearrangement uses TRBV11-3 and TRBJ2-1; D may be TRBD2 (5 bases). The CDR3 is 15 residues long. Trimming removed 5 bases from V and 4 bases from J, with 15 bases in between. Germline CDR1 and CDR2: SGHNT and YENEEA. For the CDR3, the DNA is TGTGCCAGCAGCGCAGAGGGTACCATTTACAATGAGCAGTTCTTC. Translating it yields CASSAEGTIYNEQFF.

This rearrangement joins TRBV5-8 to TRBJ1-5; D may be TRBD1 (6 bases). Germline V lookup: CDR1 SGHTS, CDR2 YDEGEE. This CDR3 has 15 residues. V dropped 4 bases and J dropped 0 bases, with 11 bases sitting between them. CDR3 sequence: CASSRGYYSNQPQHF. In DNA, the CDR3 is TGTGCCAGCAGCAGGGGGTATTATAGCAATCAGCCCCAGCATTTT.

The V call is TRBV2, the J call TRBJ2-7; D may be TRBD2 (6 bases). From germline, CDR1 is SNHLY and CDR2 FYNNEI. The CDR3 is 14 residues long. The V and J ends lost 8 bases and 3 bases respectively, with 17 bases between them. The CDR3 DNA reads TGTGCCAGCCAATTTGATAGCGGAAGCTACGAGCAGTACTTC. Its protein product is CASQFDSGSYEQYF.

This clone came up many times. The V call is TRBV13, the J call TRBJ2-7; 15 nucleotides match TRBD2. The CDR3 runs 16 residues. Per germline, CDR1 PRHDT and CDR2 FYEKMQ (reference sequence). V lost 3 bases, J lost 5 bases, and 5 bases stayed unmatched. CDR3 coding DNA: TGTGCCAGCAGCTTCGGGACTAGCGGGAGGCAGGACGAGCAGTACTTC. The encoded protein is CASSFGTSGRQDEQYF.

This chain uses TRBV2 with TRBJ2-3, with 10 nucleotides matching TRBD2. Germline-derived CDR1 and CDR2 are SNHLY and FYNNEI. This CDR3 has 12 amino acids. Germline trimming cut 7 bases from V and 6 bases from J; bases unmatched to any gene: 1. As DNA, the CDR3 is TGTGCCAGCAAGCGGGAGGGTGATACGCAGTATTTT. Translation gives CASKREGDTQYF.

Comment on this clone: It differs at one base from a far larger clone, so likely a read error. The chain joins TRBV25-1 to TRBJ2-5, with 8 positions matching TRBD1. Germline CDR1 and CDR2: MGHDK and SYGVNS. CDR3 size: 14 residues. Germline trimming cut 4 bases from V and 11 bases from J; bases unmatched to any gene: 12. This chain's CDR3 is CASSGRWTGRVQYF. In DNA, the CDR3 is TGTGCCAGCAGTGGAAGATGGACAGGGAGAGTGCAGTACTTC.

V usage is TRBV5-4 and J usage is TRBJ2-5; 7 bases align to TRBD1. CDR3 size: 15 residues. The V gene end was trimmed by 4 bases and the J gene end by 2 bases; junction bases not matched to a gene: 8. Germline CDR1 SGHNT, CDR2 YYREEE (reference sequence). CDR3 DNA: TGTGCCAGCAGCGGGGGACAGAGTATACAAGAGACCCAGTACTTC. Translation: CASSGGQSIQETQYF.

This clone was seen a few times. The V gene is TRBV4-1, the J gene TRBJ1-5, with D maybe TRBD1 (6 bases). This CDR3 has 18 amino acids. V was cut by 2 bases and J by 4 bases, with 21 bases left in between. Germline V gives CDR1 MGHRA, CDR2 YSYEKL. As DNA, the CDR3 is TGCGCCAGCAGCCAAATGTGGGGGCCTCCGGACCAGAATCAGCCCCAGCATTTT. Translation: CASSQMWGPPDQNQPQHF.

V and J are TRBV13 and TRBJ2-7, with 9 bases lining up with TRBD1. Germline CDR1 reads PRHDT; CDR2 reads FYEKMQ (reference sequence). The V segment lost 1 base and the J segment 0 bases; nucleotides outside the gene matches: 4. This CDR3 has 16 residues. The CDR3 is CASSLEGQGLSYEQYF. CDR3 sequence (DNA): TGTGCCAGCAGCTTAGAGGGACAGGGACTCTCCTACGAGCAGTACTTC.

The chain has TRBV6-8 and TRBJ1-4; D is unclear. The CDR3 is made up of 15 amino acids. The germline CDR1 and CDR2 sequences are MNHGY and SAAAGT. Trimming left V 1 base short and J 0 bases short, with 6 bases between. CDR3 bases: TGTGCCAGCAGTTACTTAGCTGCAACTAATGAAAAACTGTTTTTT. Protein product: CASSYLAATNEKLFF.

The table lists this clone with a count of one. This chain uses TRBV19 with TRBJ1-1; D is unresolved. The germline V gene has CDR1 LNHDA and CDR2 SQIVND (reference sequence). V lost 10 bases and J 0 bases, leaving 12 bases between the germline ends. The CDR3 runs 13 residues. The CDR3 coding sequence is TGTGCCACTTTGGGCCCTTTGAACACTGAAGCTTTCTTT. Protein product: CATLGPLNTEAFF.

This chain links TRBV29-1 with TRBJ1-1; 7 bases are a match to TRBD1. The germline gives CDR1 SQVTM, CDR2 ANQGSEA. V shed 7 bases, J shed 4 bases, and the junction held 12 bases outside the gene matches. This CDR3 is built from 14 residues. The CDR3 reads CSAKPQGGSTEAFF. The CDR3 DNA follows: TGCAGCGCCAAGCCCCAGGGGGGGAGCACTGAAGCTTTCTTT.

The chain recombines TRBV5-6 with TRBJ2-1; 12 bases line up with TRBD2. Per the germline V gene, CDR1 is SGHDT and CDR2 is YYEEEE. CDR3 length: 15 amino acids. The V segment lost 4 bases and the J segment 11 bases; nucleotides outside the gene matches: 10. The CDR3 coding sequence is TGTGCCAGCAGCCCAGCTAGCGGGAGGGCTGTAAAGCAGTTCTTC. Encoded protein: CASSPASGRAVKQFF.

The genes are TRBV5-1 and TRBJ2-5, with 9 nucleotides matching TRBD2. The CDR3 spans 15 residues. CDR1 SGHRS and CDR2 YFSETQ come from the germline V gene. V was clipped by 0 bases and J by 3 bases; unmatched bases: 3. CDR3 sequence (DNA): TGCGCCAGCAGCTTGGTCTTAGCGGGAGAAGAGACCCAGTACTTC. It encodes CASSLVLAGEETQYF.

For this clone: A far larger clone is one nucleotide away, so this likely arose from a read error. V is TRBV6-1 and J is TRBJ1-3; D unclear. This CDR3 comprises 14 residues. V was trimmed by 3 bases and J by 5 bases, leaving 11 bases between them. CDR1 is MNHNS, CDR2 SASEGT, per germline. The CDR3 bases are TGTGCCAGCAGTGAGTCCAGGATCAGAAACACCATATATTTT. As protein: CASSESRIRNTIYF.

The J gene is TRBJ2-1, the V gene TRBV4-3; 8 nucleotides align to TRBD1. J was trimmed by 8 bases and V by 2 bases; bases with no gene match: 2. Germline-derived CDR1 and CDR2 are LGHNA and YSLEER. CDR3 size: 13 residues. The CDR3 region is CASSQWTGHEQFF. For the CDR3, the DNA is TGCGCCAGCAGCCAATGGACAGGGCATGAGCAGTTCTTC.

The rearrangement uses TRBV7-2 and TRBJ1-2; D might be TRBD1 (5 bases). CDR3 length: 15 amino acids. Deletions cut 4 bases from V and 6 bases from J, with 18 bases between. From germline, CDR1 is SGHTA and CDR2 FQGNSA. In DNA, the CDR3 is TGTGCCAGCAGCTATAACCCGGGGCAGGGAGATGGCTACACCTTC. Protein sequence: CASSYNPGQGDGYTF.

This chain's CDR3 is CASSSRQGRGTEAFF. CDR3 nucleotide sequence: TGTGCCAGCAGCAGTCGACAGGGGAGAGGGACTGAAGCTTTCTTT. J is TRBJ1-1 and V is TRBV7-8; 8 bases map to TRBD1. Trimming cost V 5 bases and J 5 bases; bases outside gene matches: 10. The CDR3 extends over 15 amino acids. Germline CDR1 is SGHVS and CDR2 is FQNEAQ.

V and J are TRBV28 and TRBJ2-7, with D maybe TRBD2 (5 bases). This CDR3 is built from 12 residues. Germline loops: CDR1 MDHEN, CDR2 SYDVKM. V was clipped by 6 bases and J by 6 bases, with 12 bases between them. The CDR3 loop is CASSPPSREQYF. The CDR3 nucleotides read TGTGCCAGCAGCCCCCCTAGCCGCGAGCAGTACTTC.

The CDR3 region is CASSGQGGQPQHF. Written as DNA, the CDR3 is TGTGCCAGCAGCGGACAGGGCGGCCAGCCCCAGCATTTT. The chain has TRBV7-7 and TRBJ1-5; 8 nucleotides line up with TRBD1. The CDR3 extends over 13 amino acids. Germline trimming cut 5 bases from V and 7 bases from J; bases unmatched to any gene: 4. Looked up from germline, CDR1 is SSHAT and CDR2 is FNYEAQ (reference sequence). The variable domain in full, completed from reference TRBV7-7 and TRBJ1-5, reads GAGVSQSPRYKVTKRGQDVTLRCDPISSHATLYWYQQALGQGPEFLTYFNYEAQPDKSGLPSDRFSAERPEGSISTLTIQRTEQRDSAMYRCASSGQGGQPQHFGDGTRLSIL.

The V and J genes are TRBV10-2 and TRBJ2-3; 8 bases fit TRBD2. Losses at the gene ends were 3 bases for V and 7 bases for J; bases not matched to a gene: 18. CDR1 and CDR2 from the germline V gene are WSHSY and SAAADI. The CDR3 is 18 residues long. The CDR3 loop is CASSDELGTGGPRNTQYF. The DNA for the CDR3 is TGCGCCAGCAGTGATGAGTTGGGGACGGGAGGGCCGAGGAATACGCAGTATTTT.

The rearrangement links TRBV4-3 to TRBJ1-2; D uncertain. The CDR3 runs 11 residues. Germline V gene lookup returns CDR1 LGHNA and CDR2 YSLEER. With 0 bases removed from V and 10 bases from J, the gap between germline ends came to 6 bases. The CDR3 bases are TGCGCCAGCAGCCAAGATAGGTCCTACACCTTC. This codes for CASSQDRSYTF.

CDR3 DNA: TGCGCCAGCAGCTTGGACAGGATTTACGAGCAGTACTTC. It yields the protein CASSLDRIYEQYF. The gene calls are TRBV5-1 and TRBJ2-7, with D possibly matching TRBD1 (5 bases). V dropped 0 bases and J dropped 4 bases, with 8 bases sitting between them. Looked up from germline, CDR1 is SGHRS and CDR2 is YFSETQ. The CDR3 runs to 13 residues.

This clone was recorded once. This CDR3 is also generated by other DNA sequences in the sample. The chain has TRBV11-2 and TRBJ2-1; 9 bases map to TRBD2. This CDR3 spans 16 amino acids. J lost 0 bases, V lost 4 bases, and 4 bases had no gene match. Germline V CDR1 and CDR2: SGHAT, FQNNGV. The CDR3 DNA reads as TGTGCCAGCAGCTCAGTTAGCGGGAGCTCCTACAATGAGCAGTTCTTC. This codes for CASSSVSGSSYNEQFF.

The chain combines TRBV2 with TRBJ2-2; D ambiguous. Trimming pared 3 bases from V and 2 bases from J, leaving 13 bases between. This CDR3 has 16 residues. Germline V gives CDR1 SNHLY, CDR2 FYNNEI. The CDR3: CASSDSAESNTGELFF. CDR3 in DNA: TGTGCCAGCAGTGACTCGGCGGAGTCCAACACCGGGGAGCTGTTTTTT.

V gene TRBV10-3 combines with J gene TRBJ2-3; D is undetermined. Germline CDR1 reads ENHRY; CDR2 reads SYGVKD. The V end was cut by 3 bases, the J end by 3 bases, with 7 bases between. CDR3 length: 13 amino acids. The CDR3 is CAISEPGTDTQYF. The CDR3 nucleotides are TGTGCCATCAGTGAACCAGGTACAGATACGCAGTATTTT.

The sample holds one count of this clone. V and J are TRBV15 and TRBJ2-7; 7 nucleotides agree with TRBD2. Unmatched junction bases numbered 4, after V lost 3 bases and J lost 2 bases. CDR3 size: 14 residues. Germline CDR1 is LNHNV and CDR2 is YYDKDF (reference sequence). Here the CDR3 reads CATSRSLAAYEQYF. The DNA of the CDR3 is TGTGCCACCAGCAGGTCCCTAGCGGCCTACGAGCAGTACTTC.

In regard to this clone: This may arise from a read error, as a much more abundant clone is one base away. The chain links TRBV5-1 to TRBJ2-7, with TRBD2 matching over 8 bases. With V trimmed by 4 bases and J by 6 bases, 21 bases remained unmatched. Germline CDR1 and CDR2: SGHRS and YFSETQ. The CDR3 length is 18 residues. The CDR3 nucleotides read TGCGCCAGCAGCACCATGAGACTAGCGCCAACGAAAGGCTGCGAGCAGTACTTC. It encodes CASSTMRLAPTKGCEQYF. The variable domain in full, completed from reference TRBV5-1 and TRBJ2-7, reads KAGVTQTPRYLIKTRGQQVTLSCSPISGHRSVSWYQQTPGQGLQFLFEYFSETQRNKGNFPGRFSGRQFSNSRSEMNVSTLELGDSALYLCASSTMRLAPTKGCEQYFGPGTRLTVT.